This TCR beta chain was identified in a study of blood T cell repertoires in COVID-19. In the study overall: Whether acute or convalescent, the COVID-19 samples came from the United States, Italy and Spain. PBMCs, B-cell-depleted T cells, or T cells were the source of the cDNA or gDNA that made up the material.

The assay was immunoSEQ multiplex PCR, and TCRdb's table has in-frame clones only and misses some. The sample has nearly 95,000 clones, 80% to 90% seen once. The V gene end was trimmed by 6 bases and the J gene end by 1 base; junction bases not matched to a gene: 8. CDR3 length: 15 residues. The germline gives CDR1 MDHEN, CDR2 SYDVKM. Sequencing was performed on peripheral blood. The TCR was taken from a woman of 80 years or more with acute or convalescent COVID-19. The rearrangement uses TRBV28 and TRBJ1-2; 7 bases are a match to TRBD1. Here the CDR3 reads CASSRGTAFNYGYTF. CDR3 bases: TGTGCCAGCAGCCGGGGGACAGCCTTTAACTATGGCTACACCTTC.